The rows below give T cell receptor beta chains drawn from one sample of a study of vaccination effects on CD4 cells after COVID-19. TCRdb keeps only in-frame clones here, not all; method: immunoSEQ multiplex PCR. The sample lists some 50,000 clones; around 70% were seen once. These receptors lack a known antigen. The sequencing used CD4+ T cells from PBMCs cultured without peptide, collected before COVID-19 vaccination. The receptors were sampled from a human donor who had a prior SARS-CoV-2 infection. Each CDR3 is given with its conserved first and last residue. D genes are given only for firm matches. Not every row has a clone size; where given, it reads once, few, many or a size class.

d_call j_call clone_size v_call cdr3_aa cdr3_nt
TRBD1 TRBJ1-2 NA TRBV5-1 CASSLGNRGTFGGYGYTF TGCGCCAGCAGCTTGGGTAACAGGGGGACGTTTGGAGGGTATGGCTACACCTTC
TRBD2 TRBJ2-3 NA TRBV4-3 CASSQGGHSGLAGGGDTQYF TGCGCCAGCAGCCAAGGTGGACACTCGGGGCTAGCGGGAGGGGGAGATACGCAGTATTTT
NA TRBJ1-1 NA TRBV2 CASTSDSEAFF TGTGCCAGCACCTCGGACTCTGAAGCTTTCTTT
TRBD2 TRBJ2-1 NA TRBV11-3 CASSSGVEAGGYDEQFF TGTGCCAGCAGCTCCGGAGTGGAGGCGGGAGGGTACGATGAGCAGTTCTTC
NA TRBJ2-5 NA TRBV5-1 CASSPGNSGGETQYF TGCGCCAGCAGCCCCGGAAACTCCGGGGGCGAGACCCAGTACTTC
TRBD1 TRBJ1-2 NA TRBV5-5 CASSSDGTGDWGYTF TGTGCCAGCAGCTCGGACGGGACAGGGGATTGGGGCTACACCTTC
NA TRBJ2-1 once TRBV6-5 CASSLAGANNEQFF TGTGCCAGCAGTCTTGCGGGGGCCAACAATGAGCAGTTCTTC
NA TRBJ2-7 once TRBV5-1 CASSLNAGSWEQYF TGCGCCAGCAGCCTAAACGCCGGTAGTTGGGAGCAGTACTTC
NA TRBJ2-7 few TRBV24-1 CATSDSPGRRIYEQYF TGTGCCACCAGTGATAGTCCGGGACGGAGGATCTACGAGCAGTACTTC
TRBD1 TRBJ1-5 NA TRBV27 CASSSGGWTGRGRNQPQHF TGTGCCAGCAGTTCGGGGGGCTGGACAGGGCGGGGTCGCAATCAGCCCCAGCATTTT
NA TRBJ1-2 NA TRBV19 CASSIMTADGYGYTF TGTGCCAGTAGTATTATGACAGCGGACGGCTATGGCTACACCTTC
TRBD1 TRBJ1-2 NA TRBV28 CASRGRTGNYGYTF TGTGCCAGCAGGGGACGGACAGGGAACTATGGCTACACCTTC
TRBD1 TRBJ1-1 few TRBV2 CASSAGQGFAEAFF TGTGCCAGCAGCGCGGGACAGGGGTTCGCTGAAGCTTTCTTT
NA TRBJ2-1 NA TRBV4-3 CASSQDLVLDEQFF TGCGCCAGCAGCCAAGATTTAGTACTAGATGAGCAGTTCTTC
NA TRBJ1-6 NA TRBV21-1 CASSKIRQGRNSPLHF TGTGCCAGCAGCAAAATACGACAGGGGCGGAATTCACCCCTCCACTTT
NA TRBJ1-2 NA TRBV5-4 CASSFGLGAGGYTF TGTGCCAGCAGCTTCGGTCTGGGGGCCGGAGGCTACACCTTC
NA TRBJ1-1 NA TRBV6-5 CAAYTGNTEAFF TGTGCCGCGTATACGGGTAACACTGAAGCTTTCTTT
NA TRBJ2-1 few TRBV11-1 CASSLGSSGRGQFF TGTGCCAGCAGCTTGGGTTCAAGCGGGCGGGGGCAGTTCTTC
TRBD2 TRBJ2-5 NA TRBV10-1 CASSWGLAFSFETQYF TGCGCCAGCAGTTGGGGACTAGCCTTTTCTTTTGAGACCCAGTACTTC
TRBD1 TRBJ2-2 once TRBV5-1 CASQPDRGSAGELFF TGCGCCAGCCAGCCCGACAGGGGGTCGGCCGGGGAGCTGTTTTTT
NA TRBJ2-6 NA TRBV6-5 CASLVQGSGANVLTF TGTGCCAGCCTCGTACAGGGCTCTGGGGCCAACGTCCTGACTTTC
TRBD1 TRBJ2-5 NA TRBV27 CASSIEGAYGETQYF TGTGCCAGCAGTATAGAGGGGGCCTACGGGGAGACCCAGTACTTC
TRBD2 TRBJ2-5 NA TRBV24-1 CATSDLAGNQETQYF TGTGCCACCAGTGATTTAGCGGGGAACCAAGAGACCCAGTACTTC
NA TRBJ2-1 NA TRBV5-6 CASSPLGGDVNEQFF TGTGCCAGCAGCCCTCTCGGGGGAGACGTCAATGAGCAGTTCTTC
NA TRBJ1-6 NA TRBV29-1 CSVSGTLNSPLHF TGCAGCGTTTCTGGGACGTTGAATTCACCCCTCCACTTT
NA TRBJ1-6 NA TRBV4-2 CASSQELIQGGSPLHF TGTGCCAGCAGCCAAGAGCTTATACAGGGCGGTTCACCCCTCCACTTT
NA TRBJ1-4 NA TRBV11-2 CASSEPGPTNEKLFF TGTGCCAGCAGCGAACCGGGCCCAACTAATGAAAAACTGTTTTTT
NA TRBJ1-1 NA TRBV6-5 CASSYSKGDTEAFF TGTGCCAGCAGTTATTCCAAAGGGGACACTGAAGCTTTCTTT
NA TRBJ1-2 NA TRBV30 CAWSRRDRQNYGYTF TGTGCCTGGAGTAGGAGAGACAGACAAAACTATGGCTACACCTTC
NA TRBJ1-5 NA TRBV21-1 CASSKARTPRRDQPQHF TGTGCCAGCAGCAAAGCGAGGACACCTCGGAGGGATCAGCCCCAGCATTTT
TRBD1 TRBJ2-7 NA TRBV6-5 CASSPGTGSYYEQYF TGTGCCAGCAGCCCCGGGACAGGTAGTTACTACGAGCAGTACTTC
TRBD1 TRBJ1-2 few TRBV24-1 CATSDHRGGYTF TGTGCCACCAGTGATCACAGGGGCGGCTACACCTTC